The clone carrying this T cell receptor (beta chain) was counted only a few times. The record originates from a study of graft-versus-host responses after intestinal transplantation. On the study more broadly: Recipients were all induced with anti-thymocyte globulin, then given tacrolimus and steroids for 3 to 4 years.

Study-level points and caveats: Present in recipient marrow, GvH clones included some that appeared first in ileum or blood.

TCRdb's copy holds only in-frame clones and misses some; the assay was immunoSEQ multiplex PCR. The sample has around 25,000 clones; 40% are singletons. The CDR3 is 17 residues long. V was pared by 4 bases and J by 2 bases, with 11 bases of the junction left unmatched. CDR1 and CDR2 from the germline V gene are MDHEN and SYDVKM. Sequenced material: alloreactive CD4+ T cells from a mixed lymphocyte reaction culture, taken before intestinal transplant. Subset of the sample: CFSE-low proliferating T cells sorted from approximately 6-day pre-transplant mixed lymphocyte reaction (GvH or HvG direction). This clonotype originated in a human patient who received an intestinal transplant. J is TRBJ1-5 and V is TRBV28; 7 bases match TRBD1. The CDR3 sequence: CASSSPRGRVGNQPQHF. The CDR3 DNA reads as TGTGCCAGCAGTTCCCCGAGGGGGCGCGTGGGCAATCAGCCCCAGCATTTT.